This T cell receptor (beta chain) was retrieved from a study of cytomegalovirus exposure and HLA in healthy donors. Study observations and caveats: High sensitivity and specificity were reportedly achieved when the classifier diagnosed cytomegalovirus status. CMV antigen specificity was confirmed in vitro for a few CMV-associated chains.

The CDR3 sequence is 16 residues long. The trim removed 0 bases at V and 7 bases at J, leaving 3 bases unmatched. Per germline, CDR1 SGHAT and CDR2 FQDESV (reference sequence). Produced via immunoSEQ multiplex PCR; TCRdb's table is partial and in-frame only. The sample yields about 160,000 clones, about 96% seen once. Comment on this clone: Its antigen is still unknown.

These donors were members of the approximately 110-subject validation cohort, a group separate from the roughly 670-subject first cohort. The specimen sequenced was PBMCs. This TCR derives from a woman aged 18 to 35 in good health and CMV-seronegative. This sequence joins TRBV11-1 and TRBJ2-3, with 14 bases identical to TRBD2. The chain's CDR3 is CASSLARTSGGHTQYF. The DNA for the CDR3 is TGTGCCAGCAGCTTAGCGAGGACTAGCGGGGGGCATACGCAGTATTTT.